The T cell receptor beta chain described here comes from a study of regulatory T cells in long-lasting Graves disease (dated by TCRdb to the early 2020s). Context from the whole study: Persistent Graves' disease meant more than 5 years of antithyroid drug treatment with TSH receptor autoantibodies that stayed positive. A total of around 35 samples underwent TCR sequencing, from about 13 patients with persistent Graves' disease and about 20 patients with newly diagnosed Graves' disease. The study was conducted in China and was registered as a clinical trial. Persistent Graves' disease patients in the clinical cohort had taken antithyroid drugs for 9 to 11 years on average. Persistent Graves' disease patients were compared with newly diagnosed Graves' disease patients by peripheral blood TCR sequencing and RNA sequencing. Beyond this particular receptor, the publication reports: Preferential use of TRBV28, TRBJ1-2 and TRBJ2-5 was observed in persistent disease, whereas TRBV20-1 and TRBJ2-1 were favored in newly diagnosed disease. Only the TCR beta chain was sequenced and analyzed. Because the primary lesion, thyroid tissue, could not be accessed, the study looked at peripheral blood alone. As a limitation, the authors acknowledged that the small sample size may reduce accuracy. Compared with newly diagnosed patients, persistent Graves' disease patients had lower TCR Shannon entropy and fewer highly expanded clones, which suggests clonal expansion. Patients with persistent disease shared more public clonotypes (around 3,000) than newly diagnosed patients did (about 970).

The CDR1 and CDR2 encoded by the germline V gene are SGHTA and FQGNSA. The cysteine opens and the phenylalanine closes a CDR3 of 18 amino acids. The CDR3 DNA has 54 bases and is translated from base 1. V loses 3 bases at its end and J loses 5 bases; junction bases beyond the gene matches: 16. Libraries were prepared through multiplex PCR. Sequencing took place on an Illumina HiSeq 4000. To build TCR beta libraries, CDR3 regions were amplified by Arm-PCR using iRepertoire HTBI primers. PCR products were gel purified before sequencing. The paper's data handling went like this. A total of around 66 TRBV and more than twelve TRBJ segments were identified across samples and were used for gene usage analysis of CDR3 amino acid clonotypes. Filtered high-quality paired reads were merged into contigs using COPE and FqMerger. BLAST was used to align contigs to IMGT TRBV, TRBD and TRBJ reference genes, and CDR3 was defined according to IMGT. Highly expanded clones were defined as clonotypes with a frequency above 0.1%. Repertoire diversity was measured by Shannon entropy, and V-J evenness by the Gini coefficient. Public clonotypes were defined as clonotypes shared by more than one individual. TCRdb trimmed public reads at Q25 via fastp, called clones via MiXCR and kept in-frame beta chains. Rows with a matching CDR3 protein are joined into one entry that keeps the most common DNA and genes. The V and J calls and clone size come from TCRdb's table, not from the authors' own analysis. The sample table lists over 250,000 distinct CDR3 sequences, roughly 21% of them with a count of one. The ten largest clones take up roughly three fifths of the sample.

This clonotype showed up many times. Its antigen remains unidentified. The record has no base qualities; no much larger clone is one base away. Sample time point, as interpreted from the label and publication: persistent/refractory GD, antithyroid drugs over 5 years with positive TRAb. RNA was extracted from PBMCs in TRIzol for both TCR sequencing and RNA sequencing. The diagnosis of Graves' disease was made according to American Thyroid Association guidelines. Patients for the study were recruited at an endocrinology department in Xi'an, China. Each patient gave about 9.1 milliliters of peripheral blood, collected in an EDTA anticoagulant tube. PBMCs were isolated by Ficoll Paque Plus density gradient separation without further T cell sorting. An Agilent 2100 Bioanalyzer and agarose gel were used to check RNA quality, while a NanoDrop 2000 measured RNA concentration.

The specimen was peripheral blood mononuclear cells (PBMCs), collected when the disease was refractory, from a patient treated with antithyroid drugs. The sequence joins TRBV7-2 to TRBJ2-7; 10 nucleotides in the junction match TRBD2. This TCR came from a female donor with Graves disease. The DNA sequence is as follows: TGTGCCAGCAGCTTTCGATACGGGCTACTAGCGGGAAGCGACGAGCAGTACTTC. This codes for CASSFRYGLLAGSDEQYF.